The sequence of this T cell receptor beta chain was determined in a study of T-cell memory formation after mild COVID-19. Of note for this clonotype: Its target is unknown.

Regarding the study as a whole: CD4+ bias marked clones expanding day 15 to 37, unlike balanced contracting clones.

Amplification by 5'RACE using constant-segment primers produced TCR alpha and TCR beta cDNA libraries that carried sample barcodes and UMIs. From the 5' RACE reads, TCRdb called clonotypes with MiXCR, one entry per CDR3 protein. The data show around 340,000 distinct CDR3 sequences, with 15% to 20% seen just once and approximately 20% held by the top ten. This TCR came from a man aged 18-30 years who had mild COVID-19 (a few samples of this study predate the infection). Cell type and time point are not known. Sequencing used PBMCs or a T cell subset sorted from them (not recorded which).

The DNA for the CDR3 is TGTGCCAGCAGCTTGGGGGATGCGACAGGGTATAGAGTC. Amino acid sequence: CASSLGDATGYRV. V and J are TRBV11-2 and TRBJ2-7; 7 bases align to TRBD1. The CDR3 runs 13 residues. CDR1 is SGHAT, CDR2 FQNNGV, per germline.